Each of the 28 T cell receptor beta chains below was sequenced from the same sample in a study of control samples from healthy donors and cancer patients. Clones were read by immunoSEQ multiplex PCR, and TCRdb kept only the in-frame ones, dropping some. This sample has roughly 70,000 clones; about 94% occur once, and the top ten carry 2.8%. What was sequenced was blood. These receptors came from a woman aged 30 to 39 in good health.

This sequence joins TRBV3-1 (or the pseudogene TRBV3-2) and TRBJ1-2; D ambiguous. Per germline, CDR1 LGHDT and CDR2 YNNKEL (reference sequence). The CDR3 is made up of 14 amino acids. V was shortened by 5 bases and J by 3 bases, with 13 bases between the two germline ends. The CDR3: CASSDPLVYYGYTF. CDR3 DNA: TGTGCCAGCAGCGACCCGCTAGTCTACTATGGCTACACCTTC.

V gene TRBV7-8 combines with J gene TRBJ1-6; D is possibly TRBD1 (5 bases). Germline-derived CDR1 and CDR2 are SGHVS and FQNEAQ. V was trimmed by 4 bases and J by 0 bases, leaving 13 bases between them. The CDR3 has 17 amino acids. The CDR3 region has the DNA TGTGCCAGCAGCTCTACTCGGGGGAACTCCTATAATTCACCCCTCCACTTT. Its translation: CASSSTRGNSYNSPLHF.

This chain connects TRBV6-1 to TRBJ2-2; D gene ambiguous. V shed 2 bases and J shed 0 bases, with 7 bases lying between them. The CDR3 is 15 amino acids. Germline V gene data show CDR1 as MNHNS and CDR2 as SASEGT. CDR3 loop: CASSELWTNTGELFF. Here the CDR3 DNA reads TGTGCCAGCAGTGAACTCTGGACGAACACCGGGGAGCTGTTTTTT.

As DNA, the CDR3 is TGTGCCAGCAGTTACACTCAGGGTTACGAGCAGTACGTC. Encoded protein: CASSYTQGYEQYV. The V call is TRBV6-5, the J call TRBJ2-7; tentative D call: TRBD1 (5 bases). Germline V gene sequence: CDR1 MNHEY, CDR2 SVGAGI. Trimming shortened V by 2 bases and J by 4 bases, and 9 bases separated the two germline ends. CDR3 length: 13 amino acids.

The chain uses TRBV2 and TRBJ2-4; D is unclear. CDR3 size: 17 residues. Germline CDR1 SNHLY, CDR2 FYNNEI. The V end lost 3 bases, the J end lost 2 bases, and 17 bases lay between the germline ends. CDR3 loop: CASSDLSWQLSKNIQYF. The CDR3 region has the DNA TGTGCCAGCAGTGATTTGAGTTGGCAGCTCTCCAAAAACATTCAGTACTTC.

Turning to this clone: The sample holds other DNA sequences that translate to the same CDR3. The V and J genes are TRBV2 and TRBJ1-5; D unclear. From germline, CDR1 is SNHLY and CDR2 FYNNEI. The CDR3 length is 13 residues. V shed 4 bases and J shed 2 bases, with 6 bases lying between them. The CDR3 here is CASSAEGNQPQHF. In DNA form, the CDR3 reads TGTGCCAGCAGTGCCGAGGGCAATCAGCCCCAGCATTTT.

This clone occurred once. The chain employs TRBV7-9 and TRBJ2-7; a possible D gene is TRBD1 (6 bases). This CDR3 region has 16 residues. V shed 1 base and J shed 4 bases, with 17 bases lying between them. Germline-derived CDR1 and CDR2 are SEHNR and FQNEAQ (reference sequence). The chain's CDR3 is CASSLGESGRGYEQYF. DNA for the CDR3: TGTGCCAGCAGCTTAGGAGAATCGGGCAGGGGATACGAGCAGTACTTC.

V usage is TRBV6-5 and J usage is TRBJ1-5; D gene unclear. Trimming removed 10 bases from V and 5 bases from J, with 15 bases in between. The CDR3 totals 13 residues. Germline assignment: CDR1 MNHEY and CDR2 SVGAGI. CDR3 protein: CATRRMADQPQHF. CDR3 DNA: TGTGCCACCAGACGGATGGCCGATCAGCCCCAGCATTTT.

The CDR3 coding sequence is TGTGCCAGCAGCTCCACTGACGGCAGGGGCCATGGCTACACCTTC. Its protein product is CASSSTDGRGHGYTF. The chain carries TRBV5-5 and TRBJ1-2; a possible D gene is TRBD1 (6 bases). Germline V gives CDR1 SGHKS, CDR2 YYEKEE (reference sequence). The CDR3 is made up of 15 amino acids. The V end was cut by 3 bases, the J end by 6 bases, with 18 bases between.

This rearrangement joins TRBV7-8 to TRBJ2-3, with D perhaps TRBD1 or TRBD2 (5 bases each). Germline V gene lookup returns CDR1 SGHVS and CDR2 FQNEAQ. The CDR3 sequence is 13 residues long. With 3 bases removed from V and 5 bases from J, the gap between germline ends came to 9 bases. The CDR3 nucleotides are TGTGCCAGCAGCTTTAAGGGGAGAGATACGCAGTATTTT. This gives the protein CASSFKGRDTQYF.

This chain joins TRBV6-5 and TRBJ1-2, with D possibly TRBD1 on 5 matching bases. V shed 7 bases and J shed 1 base, with 13 bases lying between them. CDR1 and CDR2 (germline): MNHEY, SVGAGI. CDR3 length: 14 amino acids. Written as DNA, the CDR3 is TGTGCCAGCAACTCCGGGGGACTTAACTATGGCTACACCTTC. This translates into CASNSGGLNYGYTF.

The chain has TRBV6-1 and TRBJ1-5; D uncertain. This CDR3 is built from 11 residues. The germline gives CDR1 MNHNS, CDR2 SASEGT. With 2 bases removed from V and 9 bases from J, the gap between germline ends came to 5 bases. CDR3 sequence (DNA): TGTGCCAGCAGTGAATCAGGGCCCCAGCATTTT. Its translation is CASSESGPQHF.

The chain uses TRBV30 and TRBJ1-3; D remains unclear. There are 13 residues in the CDR3. V lost 2 bases to trimming and J lost 1 base, with 6 bases between them. Per germline, CDR1 GTSNPN and CDR2 SVGIG (reference sequence). DNA for the CDR3: TGTGCCTGGAGTTTACGATCTGGAAACACCATATATTTT. This encodes CAWSLRSGNTIYF.

This clone was detected once. Other DNA sequences in this sample translate to the same CDR3. The chain has TRBV18 and TRBJ1-1, with D unresolved. Germline V CDR1 and CDR2: KGHSH, LQKENI. Trimming left V 2 bases short and J 1 base short, with 5 bases between. This CDR3 is 13 amino acids long. In DNA form, the CDR3 reads TGTGCCAGCTCACCAGGAGGGAACACTGAAGCTTTCTTT. Its translation: CASSPGGNTEAFF.

This clone was detected only once. The chain joins TRBV6-1 to TRBJ1-1, with D possibly being TRBD1 (5 bases). The germline gives CDR1 MNHNS, CDR2 SASEGT. The CDR3 is made up of 16 amino acids. V was pared by 4 bases and J by 2 bases, with 17 bases between. The CDR3 DNA sequence: TGTGCCAGCAGTGGAGACAAGGGCGGGGGAAACACTGAAGCTTTCTTT. Amino acids: CASSGDKGGGNTEAFF.

V and J are TRBV29-1 and TRBJ2-4; 7 nucleotides line up with TRBD1. There are 10 residues in the CDR3. The junction had 5 bases not matched to a gene; V was cut back by 6 bases and J by 12 bases. The V gene's germline CDR1 is SQVTM and CDR2 ANQGSEA. The CDR3 loop reads CSVLQGDQYF. CDR3 nucleotides: TGCAGCGTGCTCCAGGGGGATCAGTACTTC. Filled out from reference TRBV29-1 and TRBJ2-4, the complete variable domain reads SAVISQKPSRDICQRGTSLTIQCQVDSQVTMMFWYRQQPGQSLTLIATANQGSEATYESGFVIDKFPISRPNLTFSTLTVSNMSPEDSSIYLCSVLQGDQYFGAGTRLSVL.

The chain links TRBV27 to TRBJ2-7, with TRBD1 identical over 10 bases. The V gene end was trimmed by 0 bases and the J gene end by 4 bases; junction bases not matched to a gene: 3. Germline values: CDR1 MNHEY, CDR2 SMNVEV (reference sequence). CDR3 length: 15 residues. Written as DNA, the CDR3 is TGTGCCAGCAGTTTATCTGGGGGACAGGGGTACGAGCAGTACGTC. Translating it yields CASSLSGGQGYEQYV.

This sequence joins TRBV5-1 and TRBJ1-1; D is ambiguous. V was shortened by 2 bases and J by 4 bases, with 6 bases between the two germline ends. In germline, CDR1 is SGHRS, CDR2 YFSETQ. This CDR3 comprises 12 residues. The CDR3 is CASSLPGTEAFF. CDR3 nucleotides: TGCGCCAGCAGCTTACCTGGCACTGAAGCTTTCTTT. The whole variable domain, remainder taken from reference TRBV5-1 and TRBJ1-1, is KAGVTQTPRYLIKTRGQQVTLSCSPISGHRSVSWYQQTPGQGLQFLFEYFSETQRNKGNFPGRFSGRQFSNSRSEMNVSTLELGDSALYLCASSLPGTEAFFGQGTRLTVV.

The J gene is TRBJ1-2, the V gene TRBV5-1; unclear D gene. CDR3 length equals 13 residues. The germline V gene has CDR1 SGHRS and CDR2 YFSETQ. With 2 bases removed from V and 5 bases from J, the gap between germline ends came to 10 bases. The CDR3 region has the DNA TGCGCCAGCAGCTTAGGAGGGAGGTATGGCTACACCTTC. Its protein product is CASSLGGRYGYTF.

This CDR3 reads CASSLNLGQLNEKLFF. In DNA form, the CDR3 reads TGTGCCAGCAGCCTCAATTTGGGACAGCTTAATGAAAAACTGTTTTTT. The V call is TRBV5-6, the J call TRBJ1-4; 7 bases fit TRBD1. V lost 4 bases and J lost 4; bases outside the gene matches: 10. Germline lookup yields CDR1 SGHDT and CDR2 YYEEEE. CDR3 length: 16 amino acids. The full variable domain, rest sourced from reference TRBV5-6 and TRBJ1-4, is DAGVTQSPTHLIKTRGQQVTLRCSPKSGHDTVSWYQQALGQGPQFIFQYYEEEERQRGNFPDRFSGHQFPNYSSELNVNALLLGDSALYLCASSLNLGQLNEKLFFGSGTQLSVL.

The genes are TRBV3-1 (or the pseudogene TRBV3-2) and TRBJ2-5, with 7 bases that match TRBD2. This CDR3 has 14 residues. Germline V gives CDR1 LGHDT, CDR2 YNNKEL (reference sequence). Losses at the gene ends were 1 base for V and 6 bases for J; bases not matched to a gene: 5. In DNA form, the CDR3 reads TGTGCCAGCAGCCAAGGCGAGGGGACTAAGACCCAGTACTTC. It specifies CASSQGEGTKTQYF.

This clone was picked up one time. This sequence joins TRBV10-3 and TRBJ2-5; no clear D gene. V was cut by 0 bases and J by 2 bases, with 10 bases left in between. Looked up from germline, CDR1 is ENHRY and CDR2 is SYGVKD. The CDR3 contains 15 residues. Here the CDR3 reads CAISESADLQETQYF. CDR3 DNA sequence: TGTGCCATCAGTGAGTCGGCTGACTTACAAGAGACCCAGTACTTC.

This clone was picked up one time. The V call is TRBV27, the J call TRBJ2-7; TRBD2 agrees at 8 bases. CDR1 MNHEY and CDR2 SMNVEV come from the germline V gene (reference sequence). Trimming took 2 bases from V and 5 from J; bases not matched to a gene: 8. The CDR3 totals 15 residues. Here the CDR3 DNA reads TGTGCCAGCAGTTTACGCGGGGGGCTATCCCACGAGCAGTACTTC. It translates to CASSLRGGLSHEQYF.

The chain recombines TRBV12-3 or TRBV12-4 with TRBJ1-2; D uncertain. Trimming stripped 7 bases from V and 6 bases from J, with 15 bases between. The CDR3 runs 13 residues. In DNA, the CDR3 is TGTGCCAGCAAATTATCCGGCGGGAATGGCTACACCTTC. Encoded protein: CASKLSGGNGYTF.

The J gene is TRBJ2-5, the V gene TRBV6-5; D perhaps matches TRBD2 (5 bases). CDR3 length: 13 amino acids. Germline CDR1 reads MNHEY; CDR2 reads SVGAGI. Trimming took 7 bases from V and 5 from J, leaving 14 bases between them. DNA of the CDR3: TGTGCCAGCACCCGGGATTTGGGGGAGACCCAGTACTTC. This sequence encodes CASTRDLGETQYF.

For the CDR3, the DNA is TGCGCCAGCAGAGGAGAGGACAGTAATCAGCCCCAGCATTTT. This encodes CASRGEDSNQPQHF. The chain recombines TRBV5-1 with TRBJ1-5; possibly TRBD1 for D (6 bases). Germline V gives CDR1 SGHRS, CDR2 YFSETQ. The CDR3 runs to 14 residues. V was pared by 5 bases and J by 4 bases, with 13 bases between.

Here the CDR3 reads CASSLGNVAGEFQETQYF. In DNA form, the CDR3 reads TGTGCCAGCAGCTTAGGAAATGTGGCAGGGGAATTCCAAGAGACCCAGTACTTC. This chain connects TRBV11-3 to TRBJ2-5; weak D call: TRBD1 (6 bases). This CDR3 has 18 residues. CDR1 SGHNT and CDR2 YENEEA come from the germline V gene. V was shortened by 1 base and J by 1 base, with 19 bases between the two germline ends.

The rearrangement uses TRBV2 and TRBJ1-4; 8 bases line up with TRBD1. This CDR3 comprises 12 residues. The trim removed 11 bases at V and 7 bases at J, leaving 6 bases unmatched. Germline loops: CDR1 SNHLY, CDR2 FYNNEI. The CDR3 nucleotides are TGTGCCGGCCGGACAGGGTTTGAAAAACTGTTTTTT. Its translation: CAGRTGFEKLFF.